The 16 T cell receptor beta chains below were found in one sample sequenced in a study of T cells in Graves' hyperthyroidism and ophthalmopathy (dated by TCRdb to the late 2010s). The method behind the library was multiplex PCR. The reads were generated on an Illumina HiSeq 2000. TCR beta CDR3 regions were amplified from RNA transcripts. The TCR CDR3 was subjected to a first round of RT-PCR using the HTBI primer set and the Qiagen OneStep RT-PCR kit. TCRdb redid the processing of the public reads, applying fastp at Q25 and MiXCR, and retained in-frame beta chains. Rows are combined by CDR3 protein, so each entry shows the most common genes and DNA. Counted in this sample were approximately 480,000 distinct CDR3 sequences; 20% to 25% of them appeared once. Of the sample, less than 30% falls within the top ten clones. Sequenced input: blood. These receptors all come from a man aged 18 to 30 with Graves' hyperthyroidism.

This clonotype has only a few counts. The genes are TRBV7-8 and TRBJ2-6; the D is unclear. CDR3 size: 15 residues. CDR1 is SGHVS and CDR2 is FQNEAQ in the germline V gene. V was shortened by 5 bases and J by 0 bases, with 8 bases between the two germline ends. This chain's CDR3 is CASSKQSSGANVLTF. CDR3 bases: TGTGCCAGCAGCAAACAGTCCTCTGGGGCCAACGTCCTGACTTTC.

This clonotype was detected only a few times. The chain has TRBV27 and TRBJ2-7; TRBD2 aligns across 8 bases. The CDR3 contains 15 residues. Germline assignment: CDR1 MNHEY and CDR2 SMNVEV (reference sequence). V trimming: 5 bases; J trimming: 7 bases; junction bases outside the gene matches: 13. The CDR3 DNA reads TGTGCCAGCAGTCTCATGTTCGGGGGGGCTCGGGAGCAGTACTTC. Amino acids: CASSLMFGGAREQYF.

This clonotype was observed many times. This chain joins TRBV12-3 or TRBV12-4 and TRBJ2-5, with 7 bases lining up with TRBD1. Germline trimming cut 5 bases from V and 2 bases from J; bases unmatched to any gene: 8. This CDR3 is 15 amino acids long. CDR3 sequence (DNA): TGTGCCAGCAGTCTCAGACAGGGCTTGCAAGAGACCCAGTACTTC. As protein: CASSLRQGLQETQYF.

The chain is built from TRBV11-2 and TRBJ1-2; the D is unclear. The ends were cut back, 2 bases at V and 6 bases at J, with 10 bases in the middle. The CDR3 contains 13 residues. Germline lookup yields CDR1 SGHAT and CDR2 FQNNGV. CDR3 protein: CASSLFSGDGYTF. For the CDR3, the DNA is TGTGCCAGCAGCTTATTTTCTGGGGATGGCTACACCTTC.

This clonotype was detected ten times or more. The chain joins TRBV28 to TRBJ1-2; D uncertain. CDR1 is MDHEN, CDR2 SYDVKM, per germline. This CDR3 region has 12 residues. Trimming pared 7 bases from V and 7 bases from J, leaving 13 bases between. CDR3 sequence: CASTPFGRGYTF. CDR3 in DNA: TGTGCCAGCACCCCATTCGGGCGTGGCTACACCTTC.

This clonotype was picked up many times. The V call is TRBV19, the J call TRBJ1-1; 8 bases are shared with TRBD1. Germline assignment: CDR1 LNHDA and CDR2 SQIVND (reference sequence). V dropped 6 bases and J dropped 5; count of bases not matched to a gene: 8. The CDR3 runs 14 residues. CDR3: CASRLGQGWTEAFF. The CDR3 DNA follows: TGTGCCAGTAGACTTGGACAGGGATGGACTGAAGCTTTCTTT.

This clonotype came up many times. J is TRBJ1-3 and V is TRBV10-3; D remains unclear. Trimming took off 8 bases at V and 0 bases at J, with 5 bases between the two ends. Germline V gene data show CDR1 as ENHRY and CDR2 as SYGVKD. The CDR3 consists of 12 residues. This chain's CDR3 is CAILPSGNTIYF. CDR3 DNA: TGTGCCATCCTACCCTCTGGAAACACCATATATTTT.

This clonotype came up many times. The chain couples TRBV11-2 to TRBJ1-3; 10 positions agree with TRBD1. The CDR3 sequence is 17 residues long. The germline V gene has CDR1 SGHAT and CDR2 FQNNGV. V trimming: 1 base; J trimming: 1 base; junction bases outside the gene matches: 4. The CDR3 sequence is CASSLGGQGLSGNTIYF. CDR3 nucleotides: TGTGCCAGCAGCTTAGGGGGACAGGGGTTATCTGGAAACACCATATATTTT.

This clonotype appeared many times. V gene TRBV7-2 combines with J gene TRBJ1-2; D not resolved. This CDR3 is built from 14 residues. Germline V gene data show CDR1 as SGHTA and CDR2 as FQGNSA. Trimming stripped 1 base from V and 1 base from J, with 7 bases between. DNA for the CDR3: TGTGCCAGCAGCTTAGTGGAGGTTAACTATGGCTACACCTTC. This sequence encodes CASSLVEVNYGYTF. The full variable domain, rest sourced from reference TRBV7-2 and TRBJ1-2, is GAGVSQSPSNKVTEKGKDVELRCDPISGHTALYWYRQSLGQGLEFLIYFQGNSAPDKSGLPSDRFSAERTGGSVSTLTIQRTQQEDSAVYLCASSLVEVNYGYTFGSGTRLTVV.

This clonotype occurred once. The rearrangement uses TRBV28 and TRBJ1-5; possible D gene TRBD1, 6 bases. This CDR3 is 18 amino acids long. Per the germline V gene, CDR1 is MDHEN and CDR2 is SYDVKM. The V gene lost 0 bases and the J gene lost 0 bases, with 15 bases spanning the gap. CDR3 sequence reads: CASSLWVWGRHSNQPQHF. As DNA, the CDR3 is TGTGCCAGCAGTTTATGGGTATGGGGGCGGCATAGCAATCAGCCCCAGCATTTT.

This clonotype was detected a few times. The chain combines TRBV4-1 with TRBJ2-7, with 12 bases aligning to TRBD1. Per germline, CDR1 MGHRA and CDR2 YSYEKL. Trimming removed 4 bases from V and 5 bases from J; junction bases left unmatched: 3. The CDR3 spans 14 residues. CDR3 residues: CASSRGQGAHEQYF. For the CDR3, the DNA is TGCGCCAGCAGCCGGGGACAGGGGGCCCACGAGCAGTACTTC.

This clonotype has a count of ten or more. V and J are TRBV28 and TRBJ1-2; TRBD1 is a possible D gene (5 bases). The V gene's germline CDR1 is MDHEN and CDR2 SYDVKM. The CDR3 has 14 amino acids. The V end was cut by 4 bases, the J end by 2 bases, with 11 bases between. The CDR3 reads CASSSGGENYGYTF. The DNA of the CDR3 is TGTGCCAGCAGTTCCGGGGGTGAAAACTATGGCTACACCTTC.

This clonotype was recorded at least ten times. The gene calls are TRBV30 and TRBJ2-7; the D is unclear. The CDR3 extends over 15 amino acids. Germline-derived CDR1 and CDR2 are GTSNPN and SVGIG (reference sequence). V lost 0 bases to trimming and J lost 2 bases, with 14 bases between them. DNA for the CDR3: TGTGCCTGGAGTGTATCCCGGGTGAGACCCTACGAGCAGTACTTC. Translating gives CAWSVSRVRPYEQYF.

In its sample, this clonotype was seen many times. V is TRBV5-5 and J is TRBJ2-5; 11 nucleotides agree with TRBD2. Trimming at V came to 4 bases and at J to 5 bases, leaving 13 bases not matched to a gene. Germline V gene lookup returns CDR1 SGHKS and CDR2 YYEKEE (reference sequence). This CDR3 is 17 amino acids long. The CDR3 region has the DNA TGTGCCAGCAGCCCGGACCTAGCGGGGGGTATATTGGAGACCCAGTACTTC. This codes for CASSPDLAGGILETQYF.

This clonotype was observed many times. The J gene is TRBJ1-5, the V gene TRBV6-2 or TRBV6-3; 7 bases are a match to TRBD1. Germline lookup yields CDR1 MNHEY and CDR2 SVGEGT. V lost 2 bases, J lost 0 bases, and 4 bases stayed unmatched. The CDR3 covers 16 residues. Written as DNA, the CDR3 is TGTGCCAGCAGTTACGCGGGACAGTATAGCAATCAGCCCCAGCATTTT. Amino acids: CASSYAGQYSNQPQHF.

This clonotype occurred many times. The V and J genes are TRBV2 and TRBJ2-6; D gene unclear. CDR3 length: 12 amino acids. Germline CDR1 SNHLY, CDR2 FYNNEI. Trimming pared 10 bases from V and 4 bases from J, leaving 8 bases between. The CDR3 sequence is CATRIGANVLTF. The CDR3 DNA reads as TGTGCCACAAGAATAGGGGCCAACGTCCTGACTTTC.